Detailed here is one TCR beta chain. Its antigen remains unidentified. The sample belongs to a study of vaccination and CD4 T cells after COVID-19. The wider study: Cultures that served as controls received a CEFX pool, an HIV-1 Nef pool, or no peptide.

Treatment defined: approximately 9-day PBMC culture with coronavirus spike peptide pools or control peptides (ViraFEST assay). Sequenced with the Oncomine TCR Beta short-read assay was DNA taken from cultured CD4+ T cells. In TCRdb, the PCR reads were re-called with MiXCR into one record per CDR3 protein. The sample lists around 13,000 distinct CDR3 sequences; approximately 37% were seen once. The V end lost 4 bases, the J end lost 0 bases, and 12 bases lay between the germline ends. CDR3 size: 16 residues. Germline V gene sequence: CDR1 MNHEY, CDR2 SVGEGT. The chain has TRBV6-2 or TRBV6-3 and TRBJ2-2; no clear D gene. The sequenced material came from cultured CD4+ T cells from blood. The receptor was derived from a human donor with COVID-19. The CDR3 DNA sequence: TGTGCCAGCAGTTTGGGAAATCACGCGAACACCGGGGAGCTGTTTTTT. It yields the protein CASSLGNHANTGELFF.